Sequencing of this TCR beta chain was carried out in a study of blood T cell repertoires in COVID-19. Study-level background: Researchers got acute and convalescent COVID-19 samples from the United States, Italy and Spain. Sources were T cells, B-cell-depleted T cells, or PBMCs; the material itself was cDNA or gDNA.

Original methodology: Cell counts per sample came from amplifying reference gene primers. Repertoires were generated with immunoSEQ multiplex PCR, while TCRdb's copy carries only in-frame clones and drops some. Clone size and V and J calls were adopted from that table, with D and trimming inferred from the DNA. Of 40,000 to 55,000 clones listed, approximately 86% are singletons. The count of this clone is one. The CDR3 is made up of 13 amino acids. V was trimmed by 5 bases and J by 1 base, leaving 9 bases between them. CDR1 is MNHEY, CDR2 SMNVEV, per germline (reference sequence). The specimen sequenced was peripheral blood. The V gene is TRBV27, the J gene TRBJ2-7; no clear D gene. The clonotype was recovered from a woman in her 70s with acute or convalescent COVID-19. The CDR3 DNA is TGTGCCAGCAGTCACCCCGGTTCCTACGAGCAGTACTTC. This translates into CASSHPGSYEQYF.